This T cell receptor beta chain derives from a study of T cell responses to AZD1222 COVID-19 vaccine. Remarks on this clone: Other DNA sequences in this sample translate to the same CDR3.

The data were produced by immunoSEQ multiplex PCR, yet TCRdb's version contains in-frame clones alone and is incomplete. This table has approximately 130,000 clones, 80% to 90% appearing once. After removal of 6 bases from V and 4 bases from J, the junction contained 2 bases not matched to a gene. The CDR3 is 13 amino acids. The receptor was derived from an adult who received the AZD1222 COVID-19 vaccine. The starting material was peripheral blood, obtained 28 days after the second AZD1222 dose. V is TRBV12-3 or TRBV12-4 and J is TRBJ1-5; 8 positions match TRBD1. CDR3 sequence (DNA): TGTGCCAGCAGCGGGACAGGTAATCAGCCCCAGCATTTT. Translated: CASSGTGNQPQHF.